A selection of T cell receptor beta chains follows, all from one sample in a study of Ad26.COV2.S vaccination and SARS-CoV-2 variants. Measured with immunoSEQ multiplex PCR; TCRdb has only the in-frame clones, and not every one. Among 360,000 or so clones listed, about nine tenths were seen once. Sequences were derived from peripheral blood, sampled in a trial of Ad26.COV2.S vaccine versus placebo. Source of these receptors: a person aged 18-65 years who received the Ad26.COV2.S COVID-19 vaccine or a placebo. The CDR3 runs from the conserved cysteine through the conserved F or W. Each record gives: D gene, clone size, J gene, V gene, CDR3 DNA, CDR3 protein. D genes are given only for firm matches. Size is omitted from some rows. Given values are once, few, many or a class for expanded clones.

>TRBD1|.|TRBJ2-7|TRBV4-3
TGCGCCAGCAGCCAAGGGACAGGGGACTACGAGCAGTACTTC
CASSQGTGDYEQYF
>TRBD1|once|TRBJ2-7|TRBV30
TGTGCCTGGACGCACAGGGGGTCCTACGAGCAGTACTTC
CAWTHRGSYEQYF
>TRBD1|.|TRBJ2-7|TRBV7-9
TGTGCCAGCAGCTTAGCCCCCGCCTGGGACAGTTATCACTACGAGCAGTACTTC
CASSLAPAWDSYHYEQYF
>TRBD1|.|TRBJ1-1|TRBV27
TGTGCCAGCAGTCCAAGGACAGGGACGAACACTGAAGCTTTCTTT
CASSPRTGTNTEAFF
>TRBD1|.|TRBJ2-2|TRBV4-2
TGTGCCAGCAGCCCTGGACAGGGAGTTACCGGGGAGCTGTTTTTT
CASSPGQGVTGELFF
>.|.|TRBJ1-2|TRBV3-1/TRBV3-2
TGTGCCAGCAGCCAAGATCCACAGGCGATAAACTATGGCTACACCTTC
CASSQDPQAINYGYTF
>.|.|TRBJ2-2|TRBV3-1/TRBV3-2
TGTGCCAGCAGCCAATCCCTCTCGAACACCGGGGAGCTGTTTTTT
CASSQSLSNTGELFF
>TRBD1|.|TRBJ1-1|TRBV7-2
TGTGCCAGCAGCACGGGACAGGGGAGGGGCACTGAAGCTTTCTTT
CASSTGQGRGTEAFF
>.|.|TRBJ2-5|TRBV30
TGTGCCTGGAGTGCGGGCGGTCAGGGCGAGACCCAGTACTTC
CAWSAGGQGETQYF
>TRBD1|.|TRBJ1-2|TRBV7-8
TGTGCCAGCAGCGGTGACAGGGGCTATGGCTACACCTTC
CASSGDRGYGYTF
>.|.|TRBJ2-3|TRBV25-1
TGTGCCAGCAGTATTAGGCTCCGGGACAAGTCCACAGATACGCAGTATTTT
CASSIRLRDKSTDTQYF
>TRBD2|.|TRBJ2-1|TRBV19
TGTGCCAGTAGTATCGGCGGGGGAGTGCACAATGAGCAGTTCTTC
CASSIGGGVHNEQFF
>.|.|TRBJ1-1|TRBV10-3
TGTGCCATCAGTGATACAGGTATAAACACTGAAGCTTTCTTT
CAISDTGINTEAFF
>.|few|TRBJ1-2|TRBV5-1
TGCGCCAGCAGCTCAGGAGGCACTAACTATGGCTACACCTTC
CASSSGGTNYGYTF
>TRBD1|.|TRBJ1-2|TRBV9
TGTGCCAGCAGCTCGGGACAGAACTATGGCTACACCTTC
CASSSGQNYGYTF
>.|few|TRBJ1-3|TRBV3-1/TRBV3-2
TGTGCCAGCAGCCAAGTGGGAGGTGCTGGAAACACCATATATTTT
CASSQVGGAGNTIYF
>.|.|TRBJ1-5|TRBV10-2
TGCGCCAGCACCGCAGGCGGATATAGCAATCAGCCCCAGCATTTT
CASTAGGYSNQPQHF
>TRBD1|few|TRBJ1-2|TRBV3-1/TRBV3-2
TGTGCCAGCAGCCAACCAGGGGGCTGGGGCTACACCTTC
CASSQPGGWGYTF
>.|.|TRBJ2-2|TRBV7-9
TGTGCCAGCACCCCTGAGGGGAAGAACACCGGGGAGCTGTTTTTT
CASTPEGKNTGELFF
>.|.|TRBJ1-3|TRBV18
TGTGCCAGCTCACTACGCCCCGGGCATCGGGGAAACACCATATATTTT
CASSLRPGHRGNTIYF
>.|many|TRBJ1-2|TRBV28
TGTGCCAGCAGTCCCTCACCCCGAGCTAACTATGGCTACACCTTC
CASSPSPRANYGYTF
>.|.|TRBJ2-7|TRBV2
TGTGCCAGCAGTGAGGTCGACGAGCAGTACTTC
CASSEVDEQYF
>.|.|TRBJ1-2|TRBV2
TGTGCCAGCAGTGTGGTACCGGGGGGCTATGGCTACACCTTC
CASSVVPGGYGYTF
>.|.|TRBJ1-2|TRBV9
TGTGCCAGCAGTCGTGTGTCGGGCTACACCTTC
CASSRVSGYTF
>.|.|TRBJ1-1|TRBV7-9
TGTGCCAGCAGGGTGGGGACGGTGAACACTGAAGCTTTCTTT
CASRVGTVNTEAFF
>.|.|TRBJ2-7|TRBV30
TGTGCCTGGAGCCGGGGCTACGAGCAGTACTTC
CAWSRGYEQYF
>.|.|TRBJ1-5|TRBV19
TGTGCCAGTAGTATGAACTTTGGGGCGTTCGCCAATCAGCCCCAGCATTTT
CASSMNFGAFANQPQHF
>.|.|TRBJ2-1|TRBV5-1
TGCGCCAGCACCACCGGGGGATCCTACAATGAGCAGTTCTTC
CASTTGGSYNEQFF
>TRBD1|.|TRBJ1-5|TRBV5-5
TGTGCCAGCAGCTTGTGGCCTGCAGGGGGCAGGAATCAGCCCCAGCATTTT
CASSLWPAGGRNQPQHF
>.|.|TRBJ2-7|TRBV5-5
TGTGCCAGCAGCCCCCCCCCGAAGTACGAGCAGTACTTC
CASSPPPKYEQYF
>.|.|TRBJ1-4|TRBV18
TGTGCCAGCTCACTTTTACCAGGGAAATCTAATGAAAAACTGTTTTTT
CASSLLPGKSNEKLFF
>TRBD2|.|TRBJ2-2|TRBV19
TGTGCCAGTAGTAGCATAGGGGAGGGCACCGGGGAGCTGTTTTTT
CASSSIGEGTGELFF
>.|.|TRBJ2-3|TRBV9
TGTGCCAGCAGCCCTAATGTGGCAGGGGACACAGATACGCAGTATTTT
CASSPNVAGDTDTQYF
>.|once|TRBJ2-7|TRBV3-1/TRBV3-2
TGTGCCAGCAGCCAGATACAGGGAGCCGAGCAGTACTTC
CASSQIQGAEQYF
>TRBD2|few|TRBJ2-7|TRBV10-3
TGTGCCATCACTGAAGCGGGGGGGTTTGAGCAGTACTTC
CAITEAGGFEQYF
>.|.|TRBJ1-1|TRBV5-4
TGTGCCAGCAGCTTGGGGGATAACACTGAAGCTTTCTTT
CASSLGDNTEAFF
>.|.|TRBJ1-5|TRBV24-1
TGTGCCACCAGTGACCACAGGGTGGATCAGCCCCAGCATTTT
CATSDHRVDQPQHF
>.|.|TRBJ1-3|TRBV13
TGTGCCAGCAGCTTATTCGGGGGCTCTGGAAACACCATATATTTT
CASSLFGGSGNTIYF
>TRBD1|.|TRBJ2-3|TRBV7-2
TGTGCCAGCAGCTTGAAGACAGGGGTGGGGAGCACAGATACGCAGTATTTT
CASSLKTGVGSTDTQYF
>.|.|TRBJ2-5|TRBV6-2/TRBV6-3
TGTGCCAGCAGTTACATCGGAGAAGAGACCCAGTACTTC
CASSYIGEETQYF
>TRBD1|once|TRBJ1-2|TRBV4-1
TGCGCCAGCAGCCAAGACAGGGGGACCCTCAACTATGGCTACACCTTC
CASSQDRGTLNYGYTF
>TRBD1|.|TRBJ2-1|TRBV18
TGTGCCAGCCGGGATAAGGGGACAGGCTCCTACAATGAGCAGTTCTTC
CASRDKGTGSYNEQFF
>TRBD1|.|TRBJ1-4|TRBV30
TGTGCCTGGAGTCTTGGACAGGGGGCCGAAAAACTGTTTTTT
CAWSLGQGAEKLFF
>.|.|TRBJ2-7|TRBV9
TGTGCCAGCAGCGTAGCAGGATCCAATTACGAGCAGTACTTC
CASSVAGSNYEQYF
>.|.|TRBJ2-3|TRBV19
TGTGCCAGTAGTATGAGGGGATACACAGATACGCAGTATTTT
CASSMRGYTDTQYF